A single sample gave rise to the 10 T cell receptor beta chains below, sequenced in a study of cytomegalovirus exposure and HLA in healthy donors. The PCR used 60 Vbeta and 13 Jbeta primers. TCRdb's copy holds only in-frame clones and misses some; the assay was immunoSEQ multiplex PCR. In the table there are about 98,000 clones, 69% of which are singletons. The specimen was PBMCs. The receptors come from a female donor in good health and CMV-seronegative.

The V gene is TRBV10-3, the J gene TRBJ2-7, with 7 bases matching TRBD2. Trimming at V came to 2 bases and at J to 1 base, leaving 5 bases not matched to a gene. In germline, CDR1 is ENHRY, CDR2 SYGVKD. CDR3 length: 15 amino acids. This chain's CDR3 is CAISEREGWSYEQYF. DNA of the CDR3: TGTGCCATCAGTGAGAGGGAGGGGTGGTCCTACGAGCAGTACTTC.

The rearrangement uses TRBV10-3 and TRBJ1-5, with 12 positions matching TRBD1. With 5 bases clipped from V and 7 bases from J, the junction kept 6 bases outside the gene matches. The germline gives CDR1 ENHRY, CDR2 SYGVKD. This CDR3 has 15 amino acids. CDR3 loop: CAISMGQGARQPQHF. The CDR3 region has the DNA TGTGCCATCAGTATGGGACAGGGGGCCCGACAGCCCCAGCATTTT.

The chain has TRBV6-5 and TRBJ1-4, with a tentative D call TRBD1 (6 bases). CDR3 length equals 14 residues. Germline lookup yields CDR1 MNHEY and CDR2 SVGAGI. V dropped 6 bases and J dropped 8 bases, with 16 bases sitting between them. CDR3 nucleotide sequence: TGTGCCAGCAGCCGGTCCTCCACAGGGGAAAAACTGTTTTTT. It is translated as CASSRSSTGEKLFF.

The chain carries TRBV4-1 and TRBJ1-2, with D unclear. Germline CDR1 and CDR2: MGHRA and YSYEKL. The CDR3 is 15 residues long. Trimming took 4 bases from V and 4 from J, leaving 16 bases between them. The CDR3 sequence: CASSPSEGSPYGYTF. CDR3 in DNA: TGCGCCAGCAGCCCCTCGGAGGGTTCACCCTATGGCTACACCTTC.

J is TRBJ2-2 and V is TRBV6-4; tentatively, D is TRBD1 (5 bases). V was trimmed by 6 bases and J by 3 bases, leaving 14 bases between them. The CDR3 length is 15 residues. Germline V gives CDR1 MRHNA, CDR2 SNTAGT. CDR3 in amino acids: CASSPRVGDTGELFF. CDR3 sequence (DNA): TGTGCCAGCAGCCCCCGGGTAGGGGACACCGGGGAGCTGTTTTTT.

The chain employs TRBV6-5 and TRBJ1-1; no definite D call. Germline V gene sequence: CDR1 MNHEY, CDR2 SVGAGI. V dropped 5 bases and J dropped 8 bases, with 15 bases sitting between them. The CDR3 totals 13 residues. The CDR3 region is CASSTLARGEAFF. CDR3 bases: TGTGCCAGCAGTACTTTAGCCCGAGGGGAAGCTTTCTTT.

This clone was detected only a few times. The chain recombines TRBV7-9 with TRBJ2-1; 8 bases fit TRBD1. This CDR3 spans 14 amino acids. After removal of 2 bases from V and 9 bases from J, the junction contained 6 bases not matched to a gene. Germline V CDR1 and CDR2: SEHNR, FQNEAQ (reference sequence). The CDR3 reads CASSLSQGAIEQFF. The DNA of the CDR3 is TGTGCCAGCAGCTTATCTCAGGGGGCGATTGAGCAGTTCTTC.

The chain uses TRBV5-1 and TRBJ2-6; no definite D call. Germline CDR1 SGHRS, CDR2 YFSETQ. The CDR3 runs to 15 residues. V was clipped by 4 bases and J by 0 bases, with 8 bases between them. The DNA of the CDR3 is TGCGCCAGCAGCGTGTGGGCCTCTGGGGCCAACGTCCTGACTTTC. Its translation is CASSVWASGANVLTF. Drawing the rest from reference TRBV5-1 and TRBJ2-6, the complete variable domain is KAGVTQTPRYLIKTRGQQVTLSCSPISGHRSVSWYQQTPGQGLQFLFEYFSETQRNKGNFPGRFSGRQFSNSRSEMNVSTLELGDSALYLCASSVWASGANVLTFGAGSRLTVL.

This clone appeared a few times. This chain connects TRBV6-1 to TRBJ1-1, with a possible D match to TRBD1 (5 bases). This CDR3 has 15 amino acids. Trimming cost V 2 bases and J 1 base, with 11 bases left between them. Germline CDR1 MNHNS, CDR2 SASEGT. The CDR3 reads CASSELGATNTEAFF. The CDR3 nucleotides read TGTGCCAGCAGTGAACTTGGGGCCACGAACACTGAAGCTTTCTTT.

This chain connects TRBV25-1 to TRBJ1-6; 7 bases match TRBD1. Unmatched junction bases numbered 4, after V lost 5 bases and J lost 0 bases. In germline, CDR1 is MGHDK, CDR2 SYGVNS. The CDR3 is made up of 16 amino acids. DNA of the CDR3: TGTGCCAGCAGTCTTAACAGGGGCTCCTATAATTCACCCCTCCACTTT. It specifies CASSLNRGSYNSPLHF.